A single sample gave rise to the 10 T cell receptor beta chains below, sequenced in a study of control samples from healthy donors and cancer patients. Profiled with immunoSEQ multiplex PCR; TCRdb holds only in-frame clones, not every one. The sample carries 150,000 or so clones, more than 85% recorded once. Sequenced input: blood. The origin of the receptors is a young woman in good health.

This clone has more than one count but fewer than ten. This chain connects TRBV6-1 to TRBJ2-2; TRBD2 agrees at 9 bases. The V gene end was trimmed by 4 bases and the J gene end by 1 base; junction bases not matched to a gene: 4. Germline V CDR1 and CDR2: MNHNS, SASEGT. The CDR3 consists of 16 residues. The CDR3 sequence is CASSALSGRNTGELFF. In nucleotides, the CDR3 is TGTGCCAGCAGTGCCCTTAGCGGGAGGAACACCGGGGAGCTGTTTTTT.

The V call is TRBV9, the J call TRBJ1-1, with D unclear. This CDR3 has 14 amino acids. The V gene's germline CDR1 is SGDLS and CDR2 YYNGEE. V lost 0 bases and J 5 bases, leaving 11 bases between the germline ends. The chain's CDR3 is CASSVDGGRTEAFF. Written as DNA, the CDR3 is TGTGCCAGCAGCGTAGACGGCGGAAGGACTGAAGCTTTCTTT.

V and J are TRBV24-1 and TRBJ1-2; unclear D gene. Germline V gene lookup returns CDR1 KGHDR and CDR2 SFDVKD. The CDR3 is made up of 14 amino acids. V lost 7 bases to trimming and J lost 8 bases, with 19 bases between them. CDR3 sequence (DNA): TGTGCCACCAGGGGGTCCGGACCAGCCGGGGGCTACACCTTC. Its translation is CATRGSGPAGGYTF.

The chain joins TRBV28 to TRBJ1-1; TRBD1 matches 7 bases. The junction had 8 bases not matched to a gene; V was cut back by 1 base and J by 6 bases. Germline CDR1 is MDHEN and CDR2 is SYDVKM. There are 15 residues in the CDR3. Written as DNA, the CDR3 is TGTGCCAGCAGTTTATCCGGACAGGTCGTCGCTGAAGCTTTCTTT. This sequence encodes CASSLSGQVVAEAFF.

This chain connects TRBV7-2 to TRBJ2-3; the D gene is possibly TRBD2 (6 bases). The germline V gene encodes CDR1 SGHTA and CDR2 FQGNSA. V lost 1 base and J 3 bases, leaving 11 bases between the germline ends. This CDR3 has 15 amino acids. For the CDR3, the DNA is TGTGCCAGCAGCTTAGATCTGGGACTTACAGATACGCAGTATTTT. Its translation: CASSLDLGLTDTQYF.

V and J are TRBV4-1 and TRBJ1-6, with 11 positions matching TRBD1. Per the germline V gene, CDR1 is MGHRA and CDR2 is YSYEKL. The CDR3 is made up of 14 amino acids. V was pared by 3 bases and J by 11 bases, with 3 bases of the junction left unmatched. Here the CDR3 reads CASSQDRGPTPLHF. In nucleotides, the CDR3 is TGCGCCAGCAGCCAGGACAGGGGGCCGACACCCCTCCACTTT.

Only a few counts were recorded for this clone. Here the CDR3 reads CASSEGENLYTEAFF. In DNA form, the CDR3 reads TGTGCCAGCAGTGAAGGGGAGAACCTCTACACTGAAGCTTTCTTT. This chain links TRBV6-1 with TRBJ1-1; D remains ambiguous. V dropped 1 base and J dropped 3 bases, with 12 bases sitting between them. Germline V CDR1 and CDR2: MNHNS, SASEGT. The CDR3 is made up of 15 amino acids.

The CDR3 nucleotides read TGTGCCAGCAGCGTGGGACAGGGGGCACAGCCCCAGCATTTT. Its protein is CASSVGQGAQPQHF. The rearrangement joins TRBV7-9 to TRBJ1-5; 12 nucleotides agree with TRBD1. The V gene end was trimmed by 5 bases and the J gene end by 7 bases; junction bases not matched to a gene: 3. The CDR3 is 14 residues long. Germline V gene data show CDR1 as SEHNR and CDR2 as FQNEAQ (reference sequence).

The CDR3 DNA reads as TGTGCCAGCTCAGAACTGGATCTCGAGCAGTACTTC. This sequence encodes CASSELDLEQYF. The V call is TRBV18, the J call TRBJ2-7; D unclear. The CDR3 covers 12 residues. The ends were cut back, 5 bases at V and 6 bases at J, with 11 bases in the middle. Germline-derived CDR1 and CDR2 are KGHSH and LQKENI.

V usage is TRBV7-2 and J usage is TRBJ2-7, with D perhaps TRBD1 or TRBD2 (5 bases each). This CDR3 is built from 14 residues. Germline-derived CDR1 and CDR2 are SGHTA and FQGNSA. Trimming took off 5 bases at V and 4 bases at J, with 15 bases between the two ends. The CDR3 nucleotides read TGTGCCAGCAGCCTACAAGGAGGACAATACGAGCAGTACTTC. Its translation: CASSLQGGQYEQYF.